Listed below are T cell receptor beta chains from one sample, sequenced in a study of blood T cells in healthy people across ages. MiXCR was run by TCRdb on the 5' RACE reads, yielding one entry per CDR3 protein. The sample includes 1.5 million to 2 million distinct CDR3 sequences, roughly 52% of them seen just once. The sample consisted of blood. These TCRs come from a woman in her 40s in good health. Each CDR3 is given with its conserved first and last residue. D genes are given only for firm matches. Clone sizes are given selectively: once, few, many, or a class where the clone is expanded.

j_call	v_call	d_call	clone_size	cdr3_nt	cdr3_aa
TRBJ2-5	TRBV28	TRBD1	few	TGTGCCAGCAGTTCCCGGGACAGGGCCCAAGAGACCCAGTACTTC	CASSSRDRAQETQYF
TRBJ2-1	TRBV20-1	-	-	TGCAGTGCCGCGTGGGGGAGAAATGAGCAGTTCTTC	CSAAWGRNEQFF
TRBJ1-5	TRBV28	-	-	TGTGCCAGCAGTTTATCCAGGTATAGCAATCAGCCCCAGCATTTT	CASSLSRYSNQPQHF
TRBJ2-1	TRBV10-3	-	many	TGTGCCATCAGCGAGCAAAGGGGACAAGTGGGCAATGAGCAGTTCTTC	CAISEQRGQVGNEQFF
TRBJ1-1	TRBV7-2	-	-	TGTGCCAGCAGCTCGAATCCGGGACCCCGGGAGGGCACTGAAGCTTTCTTT	CASSSNPGPREGTEAFF
TRBJ2-5	TRBV4-2	TRBD2	-	TGTGCCAGCAGCACACTAGCGGGGGACTCCCAAGAGACCCAGTACTTC	CASSTLAGDSQETQYF
TRBJ2-1	TRBV11-2	-	-	TGTGCCAGCAGCTTAGAACGAGGGGTTCCGTTCTTC	CASSLERGVPFF
TRBJ2-3	TRBV20-1	TRBD2	-	TGCAGTGCTAGTGGGCTAGCGGGCGGTGAGGGGTATACGCAGTATTTT	CSASGLAGGEGYTQYF
TRBJ1-1	TRBV20-1	TRBD1	-	TGCAGTGCTAGAGGCGGGGGGCAGGGGGCGCGGACTGAAGCTTTCTTT	CSARGGGQGARTEAFF
TRBJ2-5	TRBV5-1	-	once	TGCGCCAGCAGATTTGGAGGGACCCAGTACTTC	CASRFGGTQYF
TRBJ2-5	TRBV7-9	-	-	TGCTGTGTGGGGGAGTACCAAGAGACCCAGTACTTC	CCVGEYQETQYF
TRBJ1-2	TRBV28	TRBD1	once	TGTGCCAGCAGTTCCAGACAGGGCCGCCCCTATGGCTACACCTTC	CASSSRQGRPYGYTF
TRBJ1-2	TRBV4-3	-	-	TGCGCCAGCAGCCAAAAAGTAGTCGGGCAGTGGGATGGCTACACCTTC	CASSQKVVGQWDGYTF
TRBJ2-4	TRBV7-2	TRBD2	-	TGTGCCAGCAGCTCCCGACTAGCGGGGCCATACAATGAGCAGTACTTC	CASSSRLAGPYNEQYF
TRBJ2-7	TRBV4-2	TRBD1	few	TGTGCCAGCAGCCCGGACAGGTATTGGGAGCAGTACTTC	CASSPDRYWEQYF
TRBJ2-3	TRBV7-7	-	once	TGTGCTAGCTCCCAACAGGCCGGTACGCAGTATTTT	CASSQQAGTQYF
TRBJ1-2	TRBV6-2/TRBV6-3	-	-	TGTGCCAGCAGTACGGGCCTCATCGAGTCCACCTTC	CASSTGLIESTF
TRBJ2-5	TRBV29-1	-	few	TGCAGCGTTCCCAGTCCGGGACATCCACAAGAGACCCAGTACTTC	CSVPSPGHPQETQYF
TRBJ1-2	TRBV12-3/TRBV12-4	TRBD1	-	TGTGCCAGCACCAATTACGGGACAGGGCTTAGTGGCTACACCTTC	CASTNYGTGLSGYTF
TRBJ2-7	TRBV7-3	-	-	TGTGCCAGCAGCTTCCCCTCGGGCAGGCCTTACGAGCAGTACTTC	CASSFPSGRPYEQYF
TRBJ2-1	TRBV6-1	TRBD1	few	TGTGCCAGCATCCCGGGACAGGGACTCTACAATGAGCAGTTCTTC	CASIPGQGLYNEQFF
TRBJ2-4	TRBV28	TRBD2	many	TGTGCCAGCAGTTTCCTAGCGGGAGTTAGTCTAGCCAAAAACATTCAGTACTTC	CASSFLAGVSLAKNIQYF
TRBJ2-1	TRBV6-5	TRBD2	few	TGTGCCAGCAGTTACGGTATAGGGCTAGCGGGACTTAATGAGCAGTTCTTC	CASSYGIGLAGLNEQFF
TRBJ2-1	TRBV20-1	TRBD1	-	TGCAGTGCTAGAGGACAGGGATACGATGAGCAGTTCTTC	CSARGQGYDEQFF
TRBJ2-1	TRBV29-1	-	few	TGCAGCGTTGTAACAGGGAGCGATGAGCAGTTCTTC	CSVVTGSDEQFF
TRBJ1-2	TRBV27	-	-	TGTGCCAGCAGTTTTACTTTAAACTATGGCTACACCTTC	CASSFTLNYGYTF
TRBJ2-2	TRBV7-7	-	few	TGTGCTAGCAGCCGCGTTAGCACCGGGGAGCTGTTTTTT	CASSRVSTGELFF
TRBJ1-6	TRBV7-6	-	few	TGTGCCAGCAGCTTAGCGGTGACGGGGAATTCACCCCTCCACTTT	CASSLAVTGNSPLHF
TRBJ2-1	TRBV6-2/TRBV6-3	-	-	TGTGCCAGCGGCTATTCGGGGGCAGGAGGTTTCAATGAGCAGTTCTTC	CASGYSGAGGFNEQFF
TRBJ2-3	TRBV21-1	-	-	TGTGCCAGCAGCAAAGGGGGACAGGGAGTCACAGATACGCAGTATTTT	CASSKGGQGVTDTQYF
TRBJ2-3	TRBV18	-	-	TGTGCCAGCTCACCGGCACAACAGCGCACAGATACGCAGTATTTT	CASSPAQQRTDTQYF
TRBJ2-5	TRBV14	-	-	TGTGCCAGCAGCCAAGACAACCCAGTCGCGGAGACCCAGTACTTC	CASSQDNPVAETQYF
TRBJ2-1	TRBV7-8	-	-	TGTGCCAGCAGCTTTTTACAGGGATCTGAGCAGTTCTTC	CASSFLQGSEQFF
TRBJ2-7	TRBV7-2	TRBD2	-	TGTGCCAGCAGCCGACTAGCGGGGGGCCGGCTCTCCTACGAGCAGTACTTC	CASSRLAGGRLSYEQYF
TRBJ2-1	TRBV6-4	-	-	TGTGCCAGCAGTGAAATTGGACAGCCCTACAATGAGCGGTACTTC	CASSEIGQPYNERYF
TRBJ2-5	TRBV29-1	-	-	TGCAGCGCCCCTTGGGGACCCCAAGAGACCCAGTACTTC	CSAPWGPQETQYF
TRBJ1-4	TRBV20-1	TRBD1	few	TGCAGTGCAACGGGACAGGCTGAAAAACTGTTTTTT	CSATGQAEKLFF
TRBJ2-3	TRBV11-1	TRBD2	-	TGTGCCAGCAGTGTAACCAGGCGGGGGGCTAACACAGATACGCAGTATTTT	CASSVTRRGANTDTQYF
TRBJ2-3	TRBV20-1	-	-	TGCAGTGCTAGAGAAGGGACACACACAGATACGCAGTATTTT	CSAREGTHTDTQYF
TRBJ2-3	TRBV20-1	TRBD1	-	TGCAGTGGCCTTGACAGGGGACCTACAGATACGCAGTATTTT	CSGLDRGPTDTQYF
TRBJ2-7	TRBV5-1	-	few	TGCGCCAGCAGCTTGGTTGGGGCTTTGAACGAGCAGTACTTC	CASSLVGALNEQYF
TRBJ2-7	TRBV25-1	TRBD1	-	TGTGCCAGCAGTGCCCGACAGGGTGGCCACGAGCAGTACTTC	CASSARQGGHEQYF
TRBJ2-7	TRBV29-1	-	many	TGCAGCGTTGACGGTCAAAGCTCCTACGAGCAGTACTTC	CSVDGQSSYEQYF
TRBJ2-2	TRBV3-1	-	few	TGTGCCAGCAGCCAAGGTCCCGGGGAGCTGTTTTTT	CASSQGPGELFF
TRBJ2-1	TRBV7-2	TRBD1	-	TGTGCCAGCAGCTTAGATATCTTCGGACAGGGGAGTAGTGAGCAGTTCTTC	CASSLDIFGQGSSEQFF
TRBJ1-4	TRBV7-2	-	few	TGTGCCAGCAGCCTCCAGGGCGTTAGGAATGAAAAACTGTTTTTT	CASSLQGVRNEKLFF